These 16 T cell receptor beta chains share one sample of origin, sequenced in a study of blood T cell repertoires in COVID-19. Some clones are missing from TCRdb's copy, which holds only in-frame ones; the method was immunoSEQ multiplex PCR. The repertoire holds roughly 41,000 clones, with 70% to 90% as singletons. The sequencing input was peripheral blood. The receptors derive from a human donor in a cohort sampled during active COVID-19.

The sample holds one count of this clone. This sequence joins TRBV10-3 and TRBJ2-3; tentatively, D is TRBD2 (6 bases). This CDR3 comprises 14 residues. The V end was cut by 5 bases, the J end by 2 bases, with 11 bases between. CDR1 and CDR2 (germline): ENHRY, SYGVKD. The DNA of the CDR3 is TGTGCCATCAGTTGGACGGACTACACAGATACGCAGTATTTT. Translation gives CAISWTDYTDTQYF.

The V call is TRBV11-3, the J call TRBJ2-5, with 12 bases that match TRBD2. In germline, CDR1 is SGHNT, CDR2 YENEEA. V was pared by 1 base and J by 4 bases, with 4 bases of the junction left unmatched. This CDR3 has 16 residues. CDR3 residues: CASSLASGRASETQYF. In DNA, the CDR3 is TGTGCCAGCAGCTTAGCTAGCGGGAGGGCCTCAGAGACCCAGTACTTC.

The rearrangement uses TRBV7-9 and TRBJ2-2; 14 bases match TRBD2. The trim removed 5 bases at V and 7 bases at J, leaving 9 bases unmatched. Germline lookup yields CDR1 SEHNR and CDR2 FQNEAQ (reference sequence). The length of the CDR3 is 17 residues. CDR3 loop: CASSGEGLAGDRGELFF. DNA of the CDR3: TGTGCCAGCAGCGGGGAGGGACTAGCGGGAGATCGCGGGGAGCTGTTTTTT.

This clone was picked up one time. The chain has TRBV3-1 (or the pseudogene TRBV3-2) and TRBJ1-4, with D tentatively TRBD1 (5 bases). The CDR3 has 16 amino acids. The V end lost 4 bases, the J end lost 0 bases, and 12 bases lay between the germline ends. From germline, CDR1 is LGHDT and CDR2 YNNKEL (reference sequence). The CDR3 region is CASSPRGASTNEKLFF. The CDR3 DNA reads TGTGCCAGCAGCCCCCGTGGGGCATCAACTAATGAAAAACTGTTTTTT.

V usage is TRBV24-1 and J usage is TRBJ2-1; 11 bases agree with TRBD2. CDR3 length: 18 residues. Trimming at V came to 5 bases and at J to 8 bases, leaving 16 bases not matched to a gene. The germline V gene encodes CDR1 KGHDR and CDR2 SFDVKD. The CDR3 DNA reads TGTGCCACCAGTGTTCCGACTAGCGGGGATTTTTACGGGGATGAGCAGTTCTTC. It encodes CATSVPTSGDFYGDEQFF.

CDR3 sequence: CASSVGGLGANVLTF. CDR3 nucleotides: TGTGCCAGCAGCGTAGGGGGGCTCGGGGCCAACGTCCTGACTTTC. The rearrangement uses TRBV9 and TRBJ2-6; maybe TRBD1 (6 bases). Germline V gene data show CDR1 as SGDLS and CDR2 as YYNGEE. Trimming stripped 0 bases from V and 4 bases from J, with 8 bases between. CDR3 size: 15 residues.

In its sample, this clone was seen once. The chain has TRBV9 and TRBJ1-3; the D gene is possibly TRBD1 (5 bases). CDR3 length equals 15 residues. Trimming removed 3 bases from V and 0 bases from J, with 10 bases in between. Germline values: CDR1 SGDLS, CDR2 YYNGEE. The CDR3 nucleotides are TGTGCCAGCAGCGCCCAGGGTTACTCTGGAAACACCATATATTTT. It specifies CASSAQGYSGNTIYF.

V is TRBV27 and J is TRBJ2-6; 8 bases align to TRBD1. The CDR3 consists of 15 residues. Germline V gene sequence: CDR1 MNHEY, CDR2 SMNVEV (reference sequence). The J segment lost 7 bases and the V segment lost 5 bases, leaving 7 bases of the junction unmatched. CDR3 DNA sequence: TGTGCCAGCAGTCTACAGGGGGAGAGAGCCAACGTCCTGACTTTC. Its protein product is CASSLQGERANVLTF. Using reference TRBV27 and TRBJ2-6 for the parts outside the CDR3, the full variable domain is EAQVTQNPRYLITVTGKKLTVTCSQNMNHEYMSWYRQDPGLGLRQIYYSMNVEVTDKGDVPEGYKVSRKEKRNFPLILESPSPNQTSLYFCASSLQGERANVLTFGAGSRLTVL.

CDR3 in amino acids: CASSEAGGRLYYNEQFF. CDR3 nucleotide sequence: TGTGCCAGCAGCGAAGCGGGAGGTCGGCTATATTACAATGAGCAGTTCTTC. V gene TRBV14 combines with J gene TRBJ2-1, with 9 nucleotides matching TRBD2. The CDR3 contains 17 residues. Germline V CDR1 and CDR2: SGHDN, FVKESK. V gave up 5 bases and J gave up 4 bases; unmatched junction bases: 12.

This chain connects TRBV9 to TRBJ2-7; 10 nucleotides match TRBD2. The J segment lost 2 bases and the V segment lost 3 bases, leaving 8 bases of the junction unmatched. The CDR3 sequence is 16 residues long. Germline V gene data show CDR1 as SGDLS and CDR2 as YYNGEE. As DNA, the CDR3 is TGTGCCAGCAGCGCTACATCAGCGGGAGGGCCCTACGAGCAGTACTTC. Amino acid sequence: CASSATSAGGPYEQYF.

This clone has just one count. The genes are TRBV14 and TRBJ2-2; 8 bases line up with TRBD2. V gave up 5 bases and J gave up 7 bases; unmatched junction bases: 6. Germline loops: CDR1 SGHDN, CDR2 FVKESK. This CDR3 is built from 14 residues. CDR3 sequence reads: CASSWAGGDGELFF. The DNA of the CDR3 is TGTGCCAGCAGCTGGGCGGGAGGAGACGGGGAGCTGTTTTTT. Full variable domain (missing parts from reference TRBV14 and TRBJ2-2): EAGVTQFPSHSVIEKGQTVTLRCDPISGHDNLYWYRRVMGKEIKFLLHFVKESKQDESGMPNNRFLAERTGGTYSTLKVQPAELEDSGVYFCASSWAGGDGELFFGEGSRLTVL.

J is TRBJ1-3 and V is TRBV28; D is unresolved. V was pared by 7 bases and J by 2 bases, with 9 bases between. This CDR3 region has 13 residues. Germline V gene data show CDR1 as MDHEN and CDR2 as SYDVKM. The CDR3 bases are TGTGCCAGCACAACTTCGCCTGGAAACACCATATATTTT. It specifies CASTTSPGNTIYF.

The chain has TRBV5-4 and TRBJ2-3, with 8 bases matching TRBD2. V lost 3 bases to trimming and J lost 0 bases; unmatched junction nucleotides: 9. The CDR3 has 17 amino acids. CDR1 is SGHNT, CDR2 YYREEE, per germline (reference sequence). CDR3: CASSSRRGDSSTDTQYF. The CDR3 DNA reads as TGTGCCAGCAGCTCTAGGCGGGGGGATTCGAGCACAGATACGCAGTATTTT.

In DNA form, the CDR3 reads TGTGCCAGCAGCATTAGGTACGGGGATGAAAAACTGTTTTTT. Translation gives CASSIRYGDEKLFF. V is TRBV7-9 and J is TRBJ1-4, with unresolved D. The CDR3 loop spans 14 amino acids. Germline V lookup: CDR1 SEHNR, CDR2 FQNEAQ (reference sequence). V shed 5 bases and J shed 6 bases, with 13 bases lying between them.

This clone was found once. This chain connects TRBV10-3 to TRBJ2-3; a possible D gene is TRBD2 (5 bases). Germline values: CDR1 ENHRY, CDR2 SYGVKD. V lost 6 bases to trimming and J lost 3 bases, with 13 bases between them. CDR3 length: 14 amino acids. Here the CDR3 reads CAIRARGQTDTQYF. CDR3 nucleotides: TGTGCCATCAGGGCCCGGGGTCAGACAGATACGCAGTATTTT.

This clone appeared once. The genes are TRBV14 and TRBJ2-6; D is ambiguous. This CDR3 is 18 amino acids long. The ends were cut back, 3 bases at V and 0 bases at J, with 15 bases in the middle. Germline CDR1 and CDR2: SGHDN and FVKESK. Here the CDR3 reads CASSHRYGSFSGANVLTF. The DNA for the CDR3 is TGTGCCAGCAGCCATCGTTACGGGTCCTTCTCTGGGGCCAACGTCCTGACTTTC.